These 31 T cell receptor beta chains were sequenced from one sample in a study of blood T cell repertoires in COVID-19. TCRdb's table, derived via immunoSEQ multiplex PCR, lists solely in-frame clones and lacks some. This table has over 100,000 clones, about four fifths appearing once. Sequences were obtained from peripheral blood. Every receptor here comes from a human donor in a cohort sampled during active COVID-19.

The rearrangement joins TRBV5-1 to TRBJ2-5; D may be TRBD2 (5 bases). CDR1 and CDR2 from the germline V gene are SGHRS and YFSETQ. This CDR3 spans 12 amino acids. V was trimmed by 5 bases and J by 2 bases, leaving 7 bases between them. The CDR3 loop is CASRAEQETQYF. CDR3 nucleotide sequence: TGCGCCAGCAGAGCGGAGCAAGAGACCCAGTACTTC.

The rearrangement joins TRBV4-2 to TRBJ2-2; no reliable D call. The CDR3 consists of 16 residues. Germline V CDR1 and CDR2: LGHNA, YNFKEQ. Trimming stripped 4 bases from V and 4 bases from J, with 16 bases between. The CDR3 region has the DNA TGTGCCAGCAGCCGCCCGGGTCCCTCGGGCACCGGGGAGCTGTTTTTT. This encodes CASSRPGPSGTGELFF.

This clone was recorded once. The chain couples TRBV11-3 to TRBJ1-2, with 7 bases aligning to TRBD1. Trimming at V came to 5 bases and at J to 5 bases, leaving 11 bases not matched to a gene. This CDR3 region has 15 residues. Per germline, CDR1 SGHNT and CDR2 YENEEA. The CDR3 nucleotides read TGTGCCAGCAGCCTAAGGACAGGACATCAATATGGCTACACCTTC. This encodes CASSLRTGHQYGYTF.

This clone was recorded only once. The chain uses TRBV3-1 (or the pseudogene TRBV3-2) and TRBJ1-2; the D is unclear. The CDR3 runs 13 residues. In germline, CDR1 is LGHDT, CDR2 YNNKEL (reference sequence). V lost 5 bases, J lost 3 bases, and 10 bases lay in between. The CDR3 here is CASSRDGYYGYTF. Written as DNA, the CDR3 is TGTGCCAGCAGCAGAGACGGGTACTATGGCTACACCTTC.

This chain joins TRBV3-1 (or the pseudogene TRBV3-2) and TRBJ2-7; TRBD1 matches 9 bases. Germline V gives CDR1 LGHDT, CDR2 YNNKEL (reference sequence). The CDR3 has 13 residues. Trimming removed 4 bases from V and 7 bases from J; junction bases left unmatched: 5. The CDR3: CASSRDRAEEQYF. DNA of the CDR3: TGTGCCAGCAGCCGGGACAGGGCAGAGGAGCAGTACTTC.

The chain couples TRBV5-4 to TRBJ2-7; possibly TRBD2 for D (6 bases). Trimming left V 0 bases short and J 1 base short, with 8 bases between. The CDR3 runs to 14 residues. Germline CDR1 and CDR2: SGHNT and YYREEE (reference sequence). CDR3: CASSLAGGSYEQYF. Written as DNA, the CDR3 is TGTGCCAGCAGCTTGGCCGGGGGTTCCTACGAGCAGTACTTC. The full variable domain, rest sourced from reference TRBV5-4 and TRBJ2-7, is ETGVTQSPTHLIKTRGQQVTLRCSSQSGHNTVSWYQQALGQGPQFIFQYYREEENGRGNFPPRFSGLQFPNYSSELNVNALELDDSALYLCASSLAGGSYEQYFGPGTRLTVT.

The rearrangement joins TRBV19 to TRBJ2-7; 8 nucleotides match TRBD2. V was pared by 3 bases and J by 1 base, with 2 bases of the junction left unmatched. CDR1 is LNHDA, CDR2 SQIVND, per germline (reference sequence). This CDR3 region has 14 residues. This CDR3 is CASSMQRGSYEQYF. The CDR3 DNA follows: TGTGCCAGTAGTATGCAGCGGGGGTCCTACGAGCAGTACTTC. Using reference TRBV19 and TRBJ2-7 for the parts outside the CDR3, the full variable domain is DGGITQSPKYLFRKEGQNVTLSCEQNLNHDAMYWYRQDPGQGLRLIYYSQIVNDFQKGDIAEGYSVSREKKESFPLTVTSAQKNPTAFYLCASSMQRGSYEQYFGPGTRLTVT.

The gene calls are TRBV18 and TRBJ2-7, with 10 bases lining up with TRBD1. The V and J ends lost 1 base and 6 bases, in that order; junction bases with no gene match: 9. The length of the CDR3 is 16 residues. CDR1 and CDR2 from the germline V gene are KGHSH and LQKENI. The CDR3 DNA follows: TGTGCCAGCTCACCACGTAAAGGGACAGGGGCTATCGAGCAGTACTTC. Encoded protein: CASSPRKGTGAIEQYF.

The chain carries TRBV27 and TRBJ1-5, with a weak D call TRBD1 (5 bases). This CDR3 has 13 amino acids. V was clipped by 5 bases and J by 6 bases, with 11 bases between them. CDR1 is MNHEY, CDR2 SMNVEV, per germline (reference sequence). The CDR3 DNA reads TGTGCCAGCAGTCTGAGAAGGGGTCAGCCCCAGCATTTT. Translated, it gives CASSLRRGQPQHF.

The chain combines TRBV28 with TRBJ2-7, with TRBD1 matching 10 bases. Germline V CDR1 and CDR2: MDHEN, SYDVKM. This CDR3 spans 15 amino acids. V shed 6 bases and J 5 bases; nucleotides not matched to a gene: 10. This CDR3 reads CASRPPGTGANEQYF. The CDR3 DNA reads TGTGCCAGCAGACCTCCCGGGACAGGGGCTAACGAGCAGTACTTC.

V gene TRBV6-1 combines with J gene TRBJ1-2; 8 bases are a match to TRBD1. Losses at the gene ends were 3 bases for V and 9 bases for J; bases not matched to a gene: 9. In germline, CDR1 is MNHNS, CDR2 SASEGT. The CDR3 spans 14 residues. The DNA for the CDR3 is TGTGCCAGCAGTGAGCGGGGGACAGGTATTCGCTACACCTTC. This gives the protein CASSERGTGIRYTF.

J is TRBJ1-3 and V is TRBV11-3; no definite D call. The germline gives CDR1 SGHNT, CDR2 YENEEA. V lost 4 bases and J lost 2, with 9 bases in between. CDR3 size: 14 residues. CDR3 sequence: CASSWETAGNTIYF. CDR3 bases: TGTGCCAGCAGCTGGGAGACTGCTGGAAACACCATATATTTT.

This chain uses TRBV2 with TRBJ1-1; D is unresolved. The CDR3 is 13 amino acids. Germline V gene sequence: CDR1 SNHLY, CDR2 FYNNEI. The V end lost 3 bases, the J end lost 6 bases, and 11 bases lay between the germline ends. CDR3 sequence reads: CASSEAVVAEAFF. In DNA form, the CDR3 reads TGTGCCAGCAGTGAGGCGGTTGTCGCTGAAGCTTTCTTT.

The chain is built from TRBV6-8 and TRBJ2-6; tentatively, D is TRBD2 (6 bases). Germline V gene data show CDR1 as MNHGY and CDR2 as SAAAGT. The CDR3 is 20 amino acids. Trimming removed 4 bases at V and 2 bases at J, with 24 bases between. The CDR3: CASSSPARPPPGAGANVLTF. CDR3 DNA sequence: TGTGCCAGCAGTTCCCCCGCCCGCCCCCCCCCGGGAGCTGGGGCCAACGTCCTGACTTTC.

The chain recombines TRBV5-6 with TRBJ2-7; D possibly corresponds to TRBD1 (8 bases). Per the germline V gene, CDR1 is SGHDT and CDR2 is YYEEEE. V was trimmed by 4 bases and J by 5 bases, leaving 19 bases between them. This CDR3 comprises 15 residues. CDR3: CASSGRGAGGHEQYF. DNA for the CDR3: TGTGCCAGCAGCGGCCGGGGGGCAGGGGGCCACGAGCAGTACTTC.

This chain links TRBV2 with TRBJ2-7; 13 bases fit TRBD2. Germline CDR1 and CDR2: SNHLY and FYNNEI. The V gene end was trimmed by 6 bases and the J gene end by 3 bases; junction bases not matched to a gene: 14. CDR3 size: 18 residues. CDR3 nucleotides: TGTGCCAGCAGCTCCTACGGAGGACTAGCGGGGGACCACTACGAGCAGTACTTC. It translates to CASSSYGGLAGDHYEQYF.

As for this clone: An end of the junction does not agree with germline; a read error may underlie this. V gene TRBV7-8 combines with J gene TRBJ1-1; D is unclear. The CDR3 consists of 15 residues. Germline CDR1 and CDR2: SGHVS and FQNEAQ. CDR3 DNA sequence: TGTGCCAGCAGCCCAGAGGTGACTATGAATACTGAAGCTTTCTTT. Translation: CASSPEVTMNTEAFF. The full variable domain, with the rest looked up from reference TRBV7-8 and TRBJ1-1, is GAGVSQSPRYKVAKRGQDVALRCDPISGHVSLFWYQQALGQGPEFLTYFQNEAQLDKSGLPSDRFFAERPEGSVSTLKIQRTQQEDSAVYLCASSPEVTMNTEAFFGQGTRLTVV.

The CDR3 nucleotides are TGTGCCTGGAGTGTAGGGACTAGCACAGATACGCAGTATTTT. This codes for CAWSVGTSTDTQYF. The V gene is TRBV30, the J gene TRBJ2-3; a weak D match, TRBD2 (6 bases). CDR1 is GTSNPN, CDR2 SVGIG, per germline (reference sequence). CDR3 length: 14 residues. V was pared by 0 bases and J by 0 bases, with 7 bases between.

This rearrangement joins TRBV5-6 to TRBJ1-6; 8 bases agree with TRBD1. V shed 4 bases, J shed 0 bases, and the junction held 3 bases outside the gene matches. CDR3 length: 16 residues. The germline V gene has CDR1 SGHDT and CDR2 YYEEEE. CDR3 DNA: TGTGCCAGCAGCGGACAGGGCAGCTCCTATAATTCACCCCTCCACTTT. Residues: CASSGQGSSYNSPLHF.

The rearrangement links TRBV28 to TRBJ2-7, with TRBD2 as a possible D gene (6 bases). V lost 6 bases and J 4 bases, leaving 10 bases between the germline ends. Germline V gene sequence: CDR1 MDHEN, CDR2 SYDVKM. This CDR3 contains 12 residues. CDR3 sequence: CASRQGGYEQYF. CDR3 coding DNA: TGTGCCAGCAGACAAGGAGGGTACGAGCAGTACTTC.

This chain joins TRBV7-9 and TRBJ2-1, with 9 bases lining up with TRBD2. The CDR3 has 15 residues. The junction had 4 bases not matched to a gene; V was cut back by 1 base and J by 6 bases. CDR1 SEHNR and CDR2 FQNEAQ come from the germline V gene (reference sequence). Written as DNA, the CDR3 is TGTGCCAGCAGCTTAGGAGGCGGGGGGGCCAATGAGCAGTTCTTC. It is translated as CASSLGGGGANEQFF.

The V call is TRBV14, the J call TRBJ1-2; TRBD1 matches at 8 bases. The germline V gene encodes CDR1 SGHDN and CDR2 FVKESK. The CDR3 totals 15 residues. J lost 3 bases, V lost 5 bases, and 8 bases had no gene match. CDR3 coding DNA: TGTGCCAGCAGCAGAAGGTCAGGGGGCGACTATGGCTACACCTTC. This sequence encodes CASSRRSGGDYGYTF. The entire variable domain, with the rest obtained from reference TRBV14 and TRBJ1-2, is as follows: EAGVTQFPSHSVIEKGQTVTLRCDPISGHDNLYWYRRVMGKEIKFLLHFVKESKQDESGMPNNRFLAERTGGTYSTLKVQPAELEDSGVYFCASSRRSGGDYGYTFGSGTRLTVV.

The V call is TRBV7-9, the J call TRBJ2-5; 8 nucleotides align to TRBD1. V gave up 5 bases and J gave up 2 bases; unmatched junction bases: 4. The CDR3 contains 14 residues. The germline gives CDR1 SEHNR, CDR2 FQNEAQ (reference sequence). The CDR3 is CASSLGTGQETQYF. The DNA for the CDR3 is TGTGCCAGCAGCCTGGGGACAGGTCAAGAGACCCAGTACTTC.

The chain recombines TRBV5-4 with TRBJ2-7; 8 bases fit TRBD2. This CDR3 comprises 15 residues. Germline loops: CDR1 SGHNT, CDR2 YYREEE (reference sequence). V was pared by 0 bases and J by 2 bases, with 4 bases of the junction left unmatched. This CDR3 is CASSLVAGLAYEQYF. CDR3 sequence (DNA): TGTGCCAGCAGCTTGGTCGCGGGACTAGCCTACGAGCAGTACTTC.

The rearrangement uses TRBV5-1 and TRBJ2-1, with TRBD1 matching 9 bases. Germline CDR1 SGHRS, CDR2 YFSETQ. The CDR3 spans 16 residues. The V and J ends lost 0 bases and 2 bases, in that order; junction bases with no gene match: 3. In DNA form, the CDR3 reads TGCGCCAGCAGCTTGGGACAGGGGGTGACCTACAATGAGCAGTTCTTC. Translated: CASSLGQGVTYNEQFF.

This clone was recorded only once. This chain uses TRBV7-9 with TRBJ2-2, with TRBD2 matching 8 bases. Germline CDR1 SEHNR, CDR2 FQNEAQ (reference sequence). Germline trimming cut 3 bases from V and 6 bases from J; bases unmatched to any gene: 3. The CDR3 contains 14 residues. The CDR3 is CASSFGGAPGELFF. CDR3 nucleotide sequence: TGTGCCAGCAGCTTCGGGGGGGCCCCCGGGGAGCTGTTTTTT.

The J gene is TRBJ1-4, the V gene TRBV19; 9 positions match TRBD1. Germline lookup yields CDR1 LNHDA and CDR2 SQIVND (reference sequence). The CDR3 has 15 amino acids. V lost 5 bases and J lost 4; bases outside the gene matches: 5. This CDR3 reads CASSPRDRVNEKLFF. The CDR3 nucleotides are TGTGCCAGTAGTCCCCGGGACAGGGTTAATGAAAAACTGTTTTTT.

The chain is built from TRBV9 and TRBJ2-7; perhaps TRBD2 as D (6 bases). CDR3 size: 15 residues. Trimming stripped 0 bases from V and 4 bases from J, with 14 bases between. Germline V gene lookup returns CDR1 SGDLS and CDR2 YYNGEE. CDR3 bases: TGTGCCAGCAGCGTAGCGGGCGGGGTAGTTTACGAGCAGTACTTC. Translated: CASSVAGGVVYEQYF.

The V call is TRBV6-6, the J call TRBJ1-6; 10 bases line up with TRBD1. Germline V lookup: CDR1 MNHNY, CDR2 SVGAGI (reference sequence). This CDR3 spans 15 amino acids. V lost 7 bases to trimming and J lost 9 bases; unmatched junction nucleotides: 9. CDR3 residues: CASISGTGVGSPLHF. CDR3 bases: TGTGCCAGCATCTCCGGGACAGGGGTAGGTTCACCCCTCCACTTT.

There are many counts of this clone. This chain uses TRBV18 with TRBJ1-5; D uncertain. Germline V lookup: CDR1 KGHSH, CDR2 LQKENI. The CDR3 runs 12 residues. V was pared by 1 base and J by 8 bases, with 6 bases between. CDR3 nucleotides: TGTGCCAGCTCACCACGGGGAGAGCCCCAGCATTTT. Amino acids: CASSPRGEPQHF.

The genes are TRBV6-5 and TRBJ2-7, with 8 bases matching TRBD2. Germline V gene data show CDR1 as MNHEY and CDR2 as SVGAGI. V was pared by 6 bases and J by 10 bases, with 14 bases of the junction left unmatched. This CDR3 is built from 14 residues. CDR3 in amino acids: CASSPKGGRSSQYF. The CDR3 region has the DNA TGTGCCAGCAGCCCCAAGGGCGGGAGGAGTAGCCAGTACTTC.